A selection of T cell receptor beta chains follows, all from one sample in a study of response to subunit inactivated influenza vaccine. One entry per CDR3 protein, called by TCRdb with MiXCR from the RT-PCR reads. The table records hundreds of thousands of distinct CDR3 sequences, 22% of them present only once. The material sequenced was PBMCs from blood, taken 21 months after vaccination. These receptors all come from a man between 50 and 69 years old who received an inactivated influenza vaccine. Both conserved end residues are trimmed from each CDR3. Fields, in order: J gene, V gene, CDR3 protein.

J gene: TRBJ2-5
V gene: TRBV14
CDR3 protein: ASSQDRGGTQY

J gene: TRBJ2-7
V gene: TRBV12-3/TRBV12-4
CDR3 protein: AGSPLGQGVYEQY

J gene: TRBJ1-2
V gene: TRBV12-3/TRBV12-4
CDR3 protein: ASSPFTGYGYT

J gene: TRBJ1-6
V gene: TRBV12-3/TRBV12-4
CDR3 protein: ASSLRGNSYNSPLH

J gene: TRBJ1-6
V gene: TRBV11-2
CDR3 protein: ASSLERTAYYNSPLH

J gene: TRBJ2-5
V gene: TRBV21-1
CDR3 protein: ASSTSTHRGLEETQY

J gene: TRBJ2-1
V gene: TRBV10-3
CDR3 protein: AISDDPSGSVYNEQF

J gene: TRBJ2-1
V gene: TRBV9
CDR3 protein: ASSESRTHEQF

J gene: TRBJ1-6
V gene: TRBV6-5
CDR3 protein: ASSSLSRDGTPLH

J gene: TRBJ1-4
V gene: TRBV11-2
CDR3 protein: ASSPTGAALNEKLF

J gene: TRBJ1-4
V gene: TRBV10-3
CDR3 protein: AISDGTGGADEKLF

J gene: TRBJ1-1
V gene: TRBV5-6
CDR3 protein: ASSLWRGAEAF

J gene: TRBJ1-5
V gene: TRBV21-1
CDR3 protein: ASRPPGLVNQPQH

J gene: TRBJ1-5
V gene: TRBV20-1
CDR3 protein: SARETSGGKYQPQH

J gene: TRBJ2-7
V gene: TRBV27
CDR3 protein: ASSIQGGGYEQY

J gene: TRBJ2-7
V gene: TRBV11-1
CDR3 protein: ASSFSNSRGSYEQY

J gene: TRBJ2-1
V gene: TRBV5-1
CDR3 protein: ASSVGQSSYNEQF

J gene: TRBJ1-2
V gene: TRBV12-3/TRBV12-4
CDR3 protein: ASSSTATDNYGYT

J gene: TRBJ2-4
V gene: TRBV20-1
CDR3 protein: SARDPGLADIQY

J gene: TRBJ1-3
V gene: TRBV20-1
CDR3 protein: SAEGTVSGNTIY

J gene: TRBJ1-1
V gene: TRBV18
CDR3 protein: ASSPLQDRILNTEAF

J gene: TRBJ2-1
V gene: TRBV5-1
CDR3 protein: ASSLDTHNEQF

J gene: TRBJ2-4
V gene: TRBV5-1
CDR3 protein: ASSLIPSGELAKNIQY

J gene: TRBJ2-5
V gene: TRBV7-9
CDR3 protein: ASSPPGPYIETQY

J gene: TRBJ1-4
V gene: TRBV4-2
CDR3 protein: ASSQGNRALSDEKLF

J gene: TRBJ2-7
V gene: TRBV11-2
CDR3 protein: ASSPRAPGVHYEQY

J gene: TRBJ1-5
V gene: TRBV4-3
CDR3 protein: ASSQDAAGQGNQPQH

J gene: TRBJ1-3
V gene: TRBV4-3
CDR3 protein: ASSQDREGASSGNTIY

J gene: TRBJ1-2
V gene: TRBV10-3
CDR3 protein: AISESGVNYGYT

J gene: TRBJ2-2
V gene: TRBV29-1
CDR3 protein: SVIRTGGVTGELF

J gene: TRBJ1-1
V gene: TRBV10-3
CDR3 protein: AIRGADRSTEAF

J gene: TRBJ2-1
V gene: TRBV5-5
CDR3 protein: ASSLDSGDYNEQF

J gene: TRBJ2-1
V gene: TRBV5-1
CDR3 protein: ASQLRSDSYNEQF

J gene: TRBJ1-4
V gene: TRBV30
CDR3 protein: AWFRTGGGEKLF

J gene: TRBJ2-3
V gene: TRBV24-1
CDR3 protein: GTSDPAPDVKTGVLGTDTQY

J gene: TRBJ2-1
V gene: TRBV4-2
CDR3 protein: ASSQDEGLAVYNEQF

J gene: TRBJ2-7
V gene: TRBV2
CDR3 protein: ASSEGIPYEQY

J gene: TRBJ2-4
V gene: TRBV5-1
CDR3 protein: ASSLATVNIQY

J gene: TRBJ2-2
V gene: TRBV20-1
CDR3 protein: SAYGTSDYHLTGELF

J gene: TRBJ1-1
V gene: TRBV2
CDR3 protein: ASIQGLKNTEAF